The clone carrying this T cell receptor beta chain was recorded once. Use of 60 Vbeta and 13 Jbeta primers characterized the PCR. Per the original methods: Later, an analysis found around 77 million unique TCR beta chains, and about 10 million of these were shared. Assay: immunoSEQ multiplex PCR; the TCRdb copy retains only in-frame clones and omits some. V and J calls and clone size follow that table, whereas D and trimming were derived from the DNA. This table has around 150,000 clones, approximately 70% appearing once. The sample belongs to a study of cytomegalovirus exposure and HLA in healthy donors. Germline V lookup: CDR1 KGHSH, CDR2 LQKENI. The CDR3 length is 13 residues. Trimming took off 3 bases at V and 6 bases at J, with 11 bases between the two ends.

This receptor was obtained from a man aged 40-50 years in good health and CMV-seropositive. The material sequenced was PBMCs. The gene calls are TRBV18 and TRBJ1-1, with a tentative D call TRBD1 (5 bases). CDR3 coding DNA: TGTGCCAGCTCACCGGGCAGGGAGGCTGAAGCTTTCTTT. This translates into CASSPGREAEAFF.